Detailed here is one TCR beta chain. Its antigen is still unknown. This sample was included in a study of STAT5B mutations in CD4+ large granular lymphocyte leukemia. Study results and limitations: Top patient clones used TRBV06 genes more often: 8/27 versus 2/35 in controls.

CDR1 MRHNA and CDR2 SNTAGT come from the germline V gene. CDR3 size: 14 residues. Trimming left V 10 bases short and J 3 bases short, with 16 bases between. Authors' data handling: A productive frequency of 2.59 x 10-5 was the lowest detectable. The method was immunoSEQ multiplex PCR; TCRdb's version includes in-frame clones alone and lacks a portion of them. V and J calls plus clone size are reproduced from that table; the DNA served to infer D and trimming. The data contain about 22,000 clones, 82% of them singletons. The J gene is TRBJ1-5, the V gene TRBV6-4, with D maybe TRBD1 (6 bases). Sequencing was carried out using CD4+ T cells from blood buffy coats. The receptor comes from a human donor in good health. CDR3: CANHGGAFNQPQHF. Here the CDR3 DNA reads TGTGCCAACCACGGGGGGGCATTCAATCAGCCCCAGCATTTT.